One and the same sample provided the 11 T cell receptor beta chains below, sequenced in a study of blood T cell repertoires in COVID-19. Sequencing was performed with immunoSEQ multiplex PCR; in TCRdb, only in-frame clones are kept and a portion is missing. This table holds roughly 250,000 clones, roughly three quarters found once. Sequenced material: peripheral blood. All receptors come from a woman aged 35 to 49 with active or convalescent COVID-19.

V and J are TRBV10-2 and TRBJ2-1; perhaps TRBD2 as D (6 bases). V was shortened by 3 bases and J by 3 bases, with 15 bases between the two germline ends. This CDR3 has 16 amino acids. Germline CDR1 and CDR2: WSHSY and SAAADI. The CDR3 DNA is TGCGCCAGCAGTGAATGGGCGGGGACCTACTACAATGAGCAGTTCTTC. Amino acids: CASSEWAGTYYNEQFF.

The V and J genes are TRBV2 and TRBJ2-2; TRBD2 matches 10 bases. Germline CDR1 reads SNHLY; CDR2 reads FYNNEI. J gave up 4 bases and V 4 bases, and 12 bases lay outside the gene matches. CDR3 size: 18 residues. CDR3 in DNA: TGTGCCAGCAGTGGGTTCTCTCGGACTAGCGGTTTCACCGGGGAGCTGTTTTTT. Its protein is CASSGFSRTSGFTGELFF.

The chain joins TRBV18 to TRBJ2-5, with TRBD2 as a possible D gene (5 bases). CDR1 is KGHSH and CDR2 is LQKENI in the germline V gene. V gave up 6 bases and J gave up 4 bases, with 12 bases separating them. The CDR3 has 13 amino acids. CDR3 DNA sequence: TGTGCCAGCTCGAAGGACTTCAGAGAGACCCAGTACTTC. It specifies CASSKDFRETQYF.

CDR3 region: CASSPTGWVNEKLFF. The DNA for the CDR3 is TGTGCCAGCAGCCCCACGGGATGGGTTAATGAAAAACTGTTTTTT. The chain uses TRBV7-2 and TRBJ1-4; D not certain. In germline, CDR1 is SGHTA, CDR2 FQGNSA. This CDR3 region has 15 residues. Trimming took off 5 bases at V and 4 bases at J, with 14 bases between the two ends.

In the case of this clone: This CDR3 is also generated by other DNA sequences in the sample. The V gene is TRBV12-3 or TRBV12-4, the J gene TRBJ1-2; D not resolved. V was shortened by 6 bases and J by 2 bases, with 7 bases between the two germline ends. The CDR3 is 12 residues long. CDR3 loop: CASRRENYGYTF. The CDR3 DNA is TGTGCCAGCAGGCGGGAAAACTATGGCTACACCTTC.

The chain employs TRBV3-1 (or the pseudogene TRBV3-2) and TRBJ1-6; 10 bases are shared with TRBD1. The germline gives CDR1 LGHDT, CDR2 YNNKEL (reference sequence). The CDR3 runs to 16 residues. The ends lost 3 bases at V and 8 bases at J; junction bases unmatched: 7. DNA of the CDR3: TGTGCCAGCAGCCACAGACGGGACAGGGGTGATTCACCCCTCCACTTT. Amino acid sequence: CASSHRRDRGDSPLHF.

This chain links TRBV18 with TRBJ1-5; D gene ambiguous. Germline V gene data show CDR1 as KGHSH and CDR2 as LQKENI. The CDR3 runs to 14 residues. Deletions cut 0 bases from V and 4 bases from J, with 7 bases between. CDR3 DNA sequence: TGTGCCAGCTCACCACCCGGGTTAAATCAGCCCCAGCATTTT. Translating gives CASSPPGLNQPQHF. Supplemented by reference TRBV18 and TRBJ1-5, the full variable domain reads NAGVMQNPRHLVRRRGQEARLRCSPMKGHSHVYWYRQLPEEGLKFMVYLQKENIIDESGMPKERFSAEFPKEGPSILRIQQVVRGDSAAYFCASSPPGLNQPQHFGDGTRLSIL.

The V call is TRBV27, the J call TRBJ1-1; D is unresolved. V lost 5 bases, J lost 0 bases, and 10 bases lay in between. CDR1 and CDR2 from the germline V gene are MNHEY and SMNVEV (reference sequence). The CDR3 extends over 14 amino acids. The CDR3 spells CASSPGLLNTEAFF. CDR3 sequence (DNA): TGTGCCAGCAGTCCTGGACTACTGAACACTGAAGCTTTCTTT.

The rearrangement uses TRBV2 and TRBJ1-5, with 7 bases fitting TRBD1. This CDR3 has 14 residues. The ends lost 5 bases at V and 2 bases at J; junction bases unmatched: 3. Germline CDR1 SNHLY, CDR2 FYNNEI. In DNA form, the CDR3 reads TGTGCCAGCAGTCAGGGGGAGGGCAATCAGCCCCAGCATTTT. Translation gives CASSQGEGNQPQHF. Using reference TRBV2 and TRBJ1-5 for the parts outside the CDR3, the full variable domain is EPEVTQTPSHQVTQMGQEVILRCVPISNHLYFYWYRQILGQKVEFLVSFYNNEISEKSEIFDDQFSVERPDGSNFTLKIRSTKLEDSAMYFCASSQGEGNQPQHFGDGTRLSIL.

This clone was seen a handful of times. A junction boundary mismatches the germline segment, possibly from a read error. V usage is TRBV3-1 (or the pseudogene TRBV3-2) and J usage is TRBJ2-7; 7 nucleotides agree with TRBD1. Looked up from germline, CDR1 is LGHDT and CDR2 is YNNKEL (reference sequence). The CDR3 loop spans 15 amino acids. The DNA of the CDR3 is TGTGCCAGCAGCCAACCTGGGCAGGGGGTCTACGTGCAGTACTTC. Its protein is CASSQPGQGVYVQYF.

This clone was detected only a few times. The J gene is TRBJ1-6, the V gene TRBV28; D not certain. Deletions cut 1 base from V and 10 bases from J, with 11 bases between. The CDR3 is made up of 14 amino acids. Germline CDR1 MDHEN, CDR2 SYDVKM. The CDR3 loop reads CASSLSGRRSPLHF. As DNA, the CDR3 is TGTGCCAGCAGTTTATCCGGGCGGAGGTCACCCCTCCACTTT.